The source of this T cell receptor (beta chain) is a study of blood T cell repertoires in COVID-19. At the level of the study: From the United States, Italy and Spain came samples of acute and convalescent COVID-19. T cells, B-cell-depleted T cells, or PBMCs provided the cDNA or gDNA that served as material.

Sequencing used immunoSEQ multiplex PCR; TCRdb keeps in-frame clones, though not all of them. The table lists under 110,000 clones, about 89% of them singletons. V was clipped by 4 bases and J by 3 bases; unmatched bases: 1. This CDR3 comprises 14 residues. Germline-derived CDR1 and CDR2 are LGHNT and FRNRAP. This clone was seen a single time. Sequences were obtained from peripheral blood. The source of this sequence is a woman in her twenties or thirties with acute or convalescent COVID-19. The chain combines TRBV12-5 with TRBJ1-5; 9 bases line up with TRBD1. In DNA form, the CDR3 reads TGTGCTAGTGGTTGGACAGGGGACAATCAGCCCCAGCATTTT. Its protein product is CASGWTGDNQPQHF.